The rows below give T cell receptor beta chains drawn from one sample of a study of blood T cell repertoires in COVID-19. TCRdb keeps only in-frame clones here, not all; method: immunoSEQ multiplex PCR. The data show about 75,000 clones, 79% seen once. The sequenced material came from peripheral blood. The receptors were gathered from an elderly woman with active or convalescent COVID-19. Each CDR3 is given with its conserved first and last residue. The order of the fields is J gene, clone size, D gene, V gene, CDR3 DNA, CDR3 protein. A D gene is named only where the DNA matches it firmly. Only some rows state a clone size, as once, few, many or a class for expanded clones.

j_call: TRBJ2-5
clone_size: NA
d_call: TRBD2
v_call: TRBV11-2
cdr3_nt: TGTGCCAGCAGCTTAGGTGCGCGGGGGGGGCAAGAGACCCAGTACTTC
cdr3_aa: CASSLGARGGQETQYF

j_call: TRBJ2-3
clone_size: NA
d_call: NA
v_call: TRBV18
cdr3_nt: TGTGCCAGCTCACCACCGCGGGCGGCAGTCCAACCAGATACGCAGTATTTT
cdr3_aa: CASSPPRAAVQPDTQYF

j_call: TRBJ2-2
clone_size: NA
d_call: TRBD1
v_call: TRBV19
cdr3_nt: TGTGCCAGTAGCCCTACAGGGGGCACCGGGGAGCTGTTTTTT
cdr3_aa: CASSPTGGTGELFF

j_call: TRBJ2-1
clone_size: NA
d_call: NA
v_call: TRBV7-9
cdr3_nt: TGTGCCAGCAGCTTAATGGGGAGCTCCTACAATGAGCAGTTCTTC
cdr3_aa: CASSLMGSSYNEQFF

j_call: TRBJ2-7
clone_size: NA
d_call: NA
v_call: TRBV5-4
cdr3_nt: TGTGCCAGCAGCTTGGATCGCGCGGGTGAGCAGTACTTC
cdr3_aa: CASSLDRAGEQYF

j_call: TRBJ1-2
clone_size: NA
d_call: NA
v_call: TRBV6-1
cdr3_nt: TGTGCCAGCAGTCATCAGGGCCTCTATGGCTACACCTTC
cdr3_aa: CASSHQGLYGYTF

j_call: TRBJ2-7
clone_size: NA
d_call: TRBD2
v_call: TRBV28
cdr3_nt: TGTGCCAGCAGTTTATTCACCAGCGGGAGGGCCGGCGAGCAGTACTTC
cdr3_aa: CASSLFTSGRAGEQYF

j_call: TRBJ1-3
clone_size: NA
d_call: NA
v_call: TRBV19
cdr3_nt: TGTGCCAGTAGTATAGAGGGGGCCGGCTCTGGAAACACCATATATTTT
cdr3_aa: CASSIEGAGSGNTIYF

j_call: TRBJ1-6
clone_size: NA
d_call: NA
v_call: TRBV2
cdr3_nt: TGTGCCAGCAGTGCCAGGGGAAGTTCACCCCTCCACTTT
cdr3_aa: CASSARGSSPLHF

j_call: TRBJ2-1
clone_size: NA
d_call: NA
v_call: TRBV4-3
cdr3_nt: TGCGCCAGCAGCCCCGGACACCTGAACTACAATGAGCAGTTCTTC
cdr3_aa: CASSPGHLNYNEQFF

j_call: TRBJ1-1
clone_size: NA
d_call: NA
v_call: TRBV4-3
cdr3_nt: TGCGCCAGCAGCCAAGAGACGTTACGGTCCGGCGGCACTGAAGCTTTCTTT
cdr3_aa: CASSQETLRSGGTEAFF

j_call: TRBJ1-2
clone_size: NA
d_call: NA
v_call: TRBV10-3
cdr3_nt: TGTGCCATCAGTGAATACCCATACACGGGCTACACCTTC
cdr3_aa: CAISEYPYTGYTF

j_call: TRBJ1-2
clone_size: NA
d_call: TRBD1
v_call: TRBV12-3/TRBV12-4
cdr3_nt: TGTGCCAGCAGAATGACAGGGGCGGGGGGCTACACCTTC
cdr3_aa: CASRMTGAGGYTF

j_call: TRBJ1-5
clone_size: NA
d_call: NA
v_call: TRBV30
cdr3_nt: TGTGCCTGGCAGGGGTATAGCAATCAGCCCCAGCATTTT
cdr3_aa: CAWQGYSNQPQHF

j_call: TRBJ2-7
clone_size: NA
d_call: NA
v_call: TRBV7-2
cdr3_nt: TGTGCCAGCAGCTCCCCTCCGGACTTCTACGAGCAGTACTTC
cdr3_aa: CASSSPPDFYEQYF

j_call: TRBJ1-2
clone_size: NA
d_call: TRBD1
v_call: TRBV5-1
cdr3_nt: TGCGCCAGCAGAAAGACCGGGACAGGGAGATCTGGCTACACCTTC
cdr3_aa: CASRKTGTGRSGYTF

j_call: TRBJ1-1
clone_size: NA
d_call: NA
v_call: TRBV11-1
cdr3_nt: TGTGCCAGCAGCTTAGATCCGTACATGAACACTGAAGCTTTCTTT
cdr3_aa: CASSLDPYMNTEAFF

j_call: TRBJ1-4
clone_size: NA
d_call: NA
v_call: TRBV10-1
cdr3_nt: TGCGCCAGCAGTCCCGGAGGGTTTCAGGAAAAACTGTTTTTT
cdr3_aa: CASSPGGFQEKLFF

j_call: TRBJ1-3
clone_size: NA
d_call: NA
v_call: TRBV13
cdr3_nt: TGTGCCAGCAGCGCCCCGCACAGTCCTCCCTCTGGAAACACCATATATTTT
cdr3_aa: CASSAPHSPPSGNTIYF

j_call: TRBJ2-1
clone_size: NA
d_call: TRBD2
v_call: TRBV28
cdr3_nt: TGTGCCAGCAGGCCTACTAGCGGGAAGGTGACCGAGCAGTTCTTC
cdr3_aa: CASRPTSGKVTEQFF

j_call: TRBJ1-5
clone_size: NA
d_call: NA
v_call: TRBV27
cdr3_nt: TGTGCCAGCAGTGTTACGGACAGTTCTCAGCCCCAGCATTTT
cdr3_aa: CASSVTDSSQPQHF

j_call: TRBJ2-7
clone_size: NA
d_call: NA
v_call: TRBV19
cdr3_nt: TGTGCCAGTAGTATTATCGGGACAAACTACGAGCAGTACTTC
cdr3_aa: CASSIIGTNYEQYF

j_call: TRBJ2-5
clone_size: NA
d_call: TRBD2
v_call: TRBV19
cdr3_nt: TGTGCCAGTACCCTTTCTAGCGGGAGGCGGGAGACCCAGTACTTC
cdr3_aa: CASTLSSGRRETQYF

j_call: TRBJ2-1
clone_size: NA
d_call: NA
v_call: TRBV28
cdr3_nt: TGTGCCAGCAGTTTCGGAGCAAATGAGCAGTTCTTC
cdr3_aa: CASSFGANEQFF

j_call: TRBJ2-5
clone_size: many
d_call: NA
v_call: TRBV4-1
cdr3_nt: TGCGCCAGCAGCCAAGATCGAGTCGGAGAGACCCAGTACTTC
cdr3_aa: CASSQDRVGETQYF

j_call: TRBJ1-3
clone_size: NA
d_call: TRBD1
v_call: TRBV19
cdr3_nt: TGTGCCAGTAGCTGGGACAGGGGCTCTGGAAACACCATATATTTT
cdr3_aa: CASSWDRGSGNTIYF

j_call: TRBJ2-7
clone_size: NA
d_call: TRBD2
v_call: TRBV7-2
cdr3_nt: TGTGCCAGCACCACTAGCGGGGGGCGTTACGAGCAGTACTTC
cdr3_aa: CASTTSGGRYEQYF

j_call: TRBJ1-1
clone_size: once
d_call: TRBD1
v_call: TRBV10-3
cdr3_nt: TGTGCCATCAGTGAGACAGGGACAGTTCTGAACACTGAAGCTTTCTTT
cdr3_aa: CAISETGTVLNTEAFF